The 21 T cell receptor beta chains listed next were all sequenced from one sample in a study of T cells in Graves' hyperthyroidism and ophthalmopathy. Amplification targeted TCR beta CDR3 regions from RNA transcripts. The TCR CDR3 first-round RT-PCR relied on the HTBI primer set. TCRdb recomputed calls from the multiplex PCR reads with MiXCR, one row per CDR3 protein. The repertoire holds fewer than 350,000 distinct CDR3 sequences, with approximately 18% as singletons. The sequenced sample was blood. The receptors derive from a man aged 50-60 years with Graves' ophthalmopathy.

This clonotype was detected only a few times. The chain is built from TRBV7-9 and TRBJ1-3; tentatively, D is TRBD1 (6 bases). This CDR3 contains 15 residues. Germline values: CDR1 SEHNR, CDR2 FQNEAQ (reference sequence). The V gene lost 0 bases and the J gene lost 2 bases, with 8 bases spanning the gap. The CDR3, as DNA: TGTGCCAGCAGCTTAGCTACAGGGCCTGGAAACACCATATATTTT. Its protein is CASSLATGPGNTIYF.

Regarding this clonotype: Being one base from a much bigger clone, this may be a read error. The CDR3 does not end in the conserved phenylalanine or tryptophan, so this is likely a read error. This sequence joins TRBV2 and TRBJ2-5; the match to TRBD1 covers 9 bases. J was trimmed by 2 bases and V by 2 bases; bases with no gene match: 3. CDR3 length equals 15 residues. The germline CDR1 and CDR2 sequences are SNHLY and FYNNEI. This CDR3 is CASSEWDRVQETQYS. The CDR3 DNA reads as TGTGCCAGCAGTGAATGGGACAGGGTACAAGAGACCCAGTACTCC.

This clonotype was detected ten times or more. The chain recombines TRBV28 with TRBJ2-5, with D uncertain. In germline, CDR1 is MDHEN, CDR2 SYDVKM. The CDR3 covers 12 residues. V was cut by 3 bases and J by 7 bases, with 9 bases left in between. CDR3 residues: CASSLAVGTQYF. The CDR3 DNA follows: TGTGCCAGCAGTTTGGCCGTAGGGACCCAGTACTTC.

The table lists this clonotype with many counts. The chain employs TRBV20-1 and TRBJ2-7, with D unresolved. Looked up from germline, CDR1 is DFQATT and CDR2 is SNEGSKA (reference sequence). Trimming cost V 0 bases and J 9 bases, with 12 bases left between them. The CDR3 extends over 12 amino acids. Here the CDR3 reads CSARDRLDWQYF. The CDR3 nucleotides are TGCAGTGCTAGAGATCGGCTAGATTGGCAGTACTTC.

This chain links TRBV9 with TRBJ1-1, with D tentatively TRBD1 (6 bases). Germline V gene sequence: CDR1 SGDLS, CDR2 YYNGEE. The CDR3 spans 15 residues. V dropped 0 bases and J dropped 6 bases, with 15 bases sitting between them. The CDR3 nucleotides are TGTGCCAGCAGCGTAGCCCCCGACAGGAATGCTGAAGCTTTCTTT. It yields the protein CASSVAPDRNAEAFF.

This clonotype was counted between two and nine times. This chain links TRBV6-1 with TRBJ1-4, with D perhaps TRBD1 (6 bases). CDR3 length: 14 amino acids. Germline-derived CDR1 and CDR2 are MNHNS and SASEGT. V lost 5 bases and J 6 bases, leaving 13 bases between the germline ends. CDR3 protein: CASSSQGLDEKLFF. Here the CDR3 DNA reads TGTGCCAGCAGTTCCCAGGGGCTGGATGAAAAACTGTTTTTT.

CDR3 sequence: CASSVAVGTTVGQETQYF. CDR3 coding DNA: TGTGCCAGCAGCGTAGCAGTAGGGACTACCGTCGGCCAAGAGACCCAGTACTTC. The chain joins TRBV9 to TRBJ2-5; 7 nucleotides align to TRBD2. Germline values: CDR1 SGDLS, CDR2 YYNGEE. Unmatched junction bases numbered 12, after V lost 0 bases and J lost 1 base. This CDR3 has 18 amino acids.

A word on this clonotype: A read error may produce the germline difference seen at one junction end. CDR3 region: CASSLAAYSYEQYF. CDR3 coding DNA: TGTGCCAGCAGCCTAGCGGCTTACTCCTACGAGCAGTACTTC. The chain uses TRBV7-9 and TRBJ2-7; 7 positions agree with TRBD2. CDR1 and CDR2 from the germline V gene are SEHNR and FQNEAQ (reference sequence). The CDR3 totals 14 residues.

This clonotype has more than one count but fewer than ten. V gene TRBV20-1 combines with J gene TRBJ1-5, with 7 positions matching TRBD1. The length of the CDR3 is 14 residues. The J segment lost 6 bases and the V segment lost 2 bases, leaving 7 bases of the junction unmatched. The germline V gene encodes CDR1 DFQATT and CDR2 SNEGSKA (reference sequence). The CDR3, as DNA: TGCAGTGCTAGAACAGGGGACGCAGGTCAGCCCCAGCATTTT. Protein sequence: CSARTGDAGQPQHF.

This clonotype was recorded a few times. The chain links TRBV6-5 to TRBJ2-7; 10 bases agree with TRBD1. This CDR3 has 17 amino acids. Germline V gives CDR1 MNHEY, CDR2 SVGAGI. V lost 0 bases and J lost 2; bases outside the gene matches: 7. CDR3 in DNA: TGTGCCAGCAGTTACTCTAGCAGCGGGACAGGGGCCTACGAGCAGTACTTC. Translated: CASSYSSSGTGAYEQYF.

The V gene is TRBV19, the J gene TRBJ2-1, with a tentative D call TRBD2 (5 bases). CDR1 is LNHDA and CDR2 is SQIVND in the germline V gene (reference sequence). The CDR3 runs to 16 residues. With 0 bases removed from V and 4 bases from J, the gap between germline ends came to 13 bases. Written as DNA, the CDR3 is TGTGCCAGTAGTATAGATTCCGGGGTGCCTTACAATGAGCAGTTCTTC. Its protein is CASSIDSGVPYNEQFF. The variable domain in full, with the rest retrieved from reference TRBV19 and TRBJ2-1, is DGGITQSPKYLFRKEGQNVTLSCEQNLNHDAMYWYRQDPGQGLRLIYYSQIVNDFQKGDIAEGYSVSREKKESFPLTVTSAQKNPTAFYLCASSIDSGVPYNEQFFGPGTRLTVL.

V gene TRBV10-3 combines with J gene TRBJ1-1; 9 bases align to TRBD1. CDR1 ENHRY and CDR2 SYGVKD come from the germline V gene. This CDR3 spans 15 amino acids. V shed 5 bases and J 6 bases; nucleotides not matched to a gene: 10. In nucleotides, the CDR3 is TGTGCCATCAGTCCTACAGGGGGCAAGAGCTCTGAAGCTTTCTTT. Translated: CAISPTGGKSSEAFF.

The chain has TRBV28 and TRBJ2-7, with TRBD2 matching over 9 bases. The CDR3 runs 15 residues. Germline V gives CDR1 MDHEN, CDR2 SYDVKM. Germline trimming cut 6 bases from V and 3 bases from J; bases unmatched to any gene: 9. DNA of the CDR3: TGTGCCAGCAGATCAGCGGGAGGTGGCGACTACGAGCAGTACTTC. Translated, it gives CASRSAGGGDYEQYF.

This clonotype has more than one count but fewer than ten. The chain joins TRBV12-3 or TRBV12-4 to TRBJ1-1; D is unclear. The CDR3 extends over 12 amino acids. Trimming removed 7 bases from V and 0 bases from J, with 6 bases in between. The CDR3 is CASKDLNTEAFF. The CDR3 DNA is TGTGCCAGCAAGGATCTGAACACTGAAGCTTTCTTT.

This sequence joins TRBV7-2 and TRBJ2-7; TRBD1 matches 8 bases. Germline trimming cut 2 bases from V and 2 bases from J; bases unmatched to any gene: 5. Germline-derived CDR1 and CDR2 are SGHTA and FQGNSA. CDR3 size: 15 residues. CDR3 sequence reads: CASSLPPGGTYEQYF. As DNA, the CDR3 is TGTGCCAGCAGCTTACCCCCAGGGGGCACCTACGAGCAGTACTTC.

This clonotype was counted many times. V and J are TRBV30 and TRBJ2-2, with 7 bases that match TRBD1. The J segment lost 4 bases and the V segment lost 2 bases, leaving 4 bases of the junction unmatched. The CDR3 spans 14 residues. Germline values: CDR1 GTSNPN, CDR2 SVGIG (reference sequence). CDR3 residues: CAWSSNRGTGELFF. The CDR3 DNA sequence: TGTGCCTGGAGTTCCAACAGGGGCACCGGGGAGCTGTTTTTT.

This chain joins TRBV10-3 and TRBJ2-1, with TRBD2 identical over 7 bases. This CDR3 contains 15 residues. Per germline, CDR1 ENHRY and CDR2 SYGVKD. The trim removed 7 bases at V and 0 bases at J, leaving 6 bases unmatched. The CDR3 coding sequence is TGTGCCATCAATACGGGAGGTAGCTCCTACAATGAGCAGTTCTTC. This gives the protein CAINTGGSSYNEQFF.

This clonotype came up many times. The chain employs TRBV28 and TRBJ2-7, with 7 bases lining up with TRBD2. V trimming: 7 bases; J trimming: 1 base; junction bases outside the gene matches: 4. The CDR3 has 13 residues. Germline CDR1 MDHEN, CDR2 SYDVKM. The CDR3 loop reads CASIGGGSYEQYF. The DNA for the CDR3 is TGTGCCAGCATTGGGGGGGGGTCCTACGAGCAGTACTTC.

This clonotype was observed a handful of times. The chain employs TRBV12-3 or TRBV12-4 and TRBJ1-2; no clear D. V lost 7 bases and J lost 5, with 17 bases in between. The CDR3 runs 14 residues. The CDR3 nucleotides are TGTGCCAGCATAAGGGCCATGGGCCGTTATGGCTACACCTTC. The encoded protein is CASIRAMGRYGYTF.

This clonotype was observed at least ten times. V and J are TRBV7-9 and TRBJ1-5; D gene ambiguous. There are 14 residues in the CDR3. Trimming removed 4 bases from V and 3 bases from J, with 10 bases in between. The germline CDR1 and CDR2 sequences are SEHNR and FQNEAQ (reference sequence). The CDR3 sequence: CASSSGMDNQPQHF. The CDR3 bases are TGTGCCAGCAGCTCGGGAATGGACAATCAGCCCCAGCATTTT.

Only a few counts were recorded for this clonotype. The chain has TRBV19 and TRBJ2-2; 8 bases are shared with TRBD2. The V gene's germline CDR1 is LNHDA and CDR2 SQIVND (reference sequence). Trimming took 3 bases from V and 5 from J; bases not matched to a gene: 5. The CDR3 consists of 15 residues. This CDR3 reads CASSIPGLVTGELFF. The CDR3 nucleotides are TGTGCCAGTAGTATTCCGGGACTAGTGACCGGGGAGCTGTTTTTT.